This TCR beta chain appears in the sequencing data of a study of blood T cells in healthy people across ages. A second about 7 to 11 cycle PCR used barcoded and J-beta primers. One entry per CDR3 protein, called by TCRdb with MiXCR from the 5' RACE reads. In the table there are some 1 million distinct CDR3 sequences, under 45% of which are singletons. Findings and limits, study-wide: Changes seen in expanded clonotypes were possibly confounded by donor CMV status left unknown.

This clonotype showed up just a few times. As yet, its antigen is unknown. Sequencing was carried out using blood. The sequence was collected from a woman aged 55-75 years in good health.

The CDR3 reads CASRGTSGSDSTDTQYF. Written as DNA, the CDR3 is TGTGCCAGCCGCGGGACTAGCGGGAGCGATAGCACAGATACGCAGTATTTT. This rearrangement joins TRBV7-9 to TRBJ2-3, with TRBD2 matching over 14 bases. Germline-derived CDR1 and CDR2 are SEHNR and FQNEAQ (reference sequence). The CDR3 has 17 residues. Trimming cost V 8 bases and J 0 bases; bases outside gene matches: 7.